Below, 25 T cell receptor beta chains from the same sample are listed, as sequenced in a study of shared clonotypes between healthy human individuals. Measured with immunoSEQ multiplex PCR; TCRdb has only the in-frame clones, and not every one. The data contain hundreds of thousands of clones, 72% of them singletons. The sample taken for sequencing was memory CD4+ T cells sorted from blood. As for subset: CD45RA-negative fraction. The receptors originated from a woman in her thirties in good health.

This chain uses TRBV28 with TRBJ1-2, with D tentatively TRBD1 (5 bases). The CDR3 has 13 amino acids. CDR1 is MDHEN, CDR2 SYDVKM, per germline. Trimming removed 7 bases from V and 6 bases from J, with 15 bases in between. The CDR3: CASTRATSNGYTF. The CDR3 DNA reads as TGTGCCAGCACCAGGGCCACTTCTAATGGCTACACCTTC.

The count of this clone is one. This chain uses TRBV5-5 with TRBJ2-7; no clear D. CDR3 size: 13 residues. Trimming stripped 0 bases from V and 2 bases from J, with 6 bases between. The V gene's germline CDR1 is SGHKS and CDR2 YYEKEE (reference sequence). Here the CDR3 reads CASSLVWPYEQYF. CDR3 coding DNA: TGTGCCAGCAGCTTGGTATGGCCCTACGAGCAGTACTTC.

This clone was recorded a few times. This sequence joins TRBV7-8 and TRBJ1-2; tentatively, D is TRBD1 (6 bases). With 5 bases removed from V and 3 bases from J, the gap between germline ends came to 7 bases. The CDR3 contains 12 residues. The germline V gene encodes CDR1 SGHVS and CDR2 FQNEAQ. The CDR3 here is CASSAGDYGYTF. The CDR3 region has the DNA TGTGCCAGCAGCGCAGGGGACTATGGCTACACCTTC.

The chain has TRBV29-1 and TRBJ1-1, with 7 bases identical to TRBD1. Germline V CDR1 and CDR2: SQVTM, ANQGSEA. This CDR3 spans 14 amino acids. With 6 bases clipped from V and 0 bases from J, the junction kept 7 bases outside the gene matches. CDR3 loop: CSVTIQGLNTEAFF. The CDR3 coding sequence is TGCAGCGTGACTATACAGGGGCTGAACACTGAAGCTTTCTTT.

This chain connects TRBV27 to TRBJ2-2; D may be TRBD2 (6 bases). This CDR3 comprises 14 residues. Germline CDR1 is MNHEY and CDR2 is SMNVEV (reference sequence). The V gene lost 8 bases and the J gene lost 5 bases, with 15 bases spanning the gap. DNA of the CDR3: TGTGCCAGCTCCCCGGGCGGGGAAACCGGGGAGCTGTTTTTT. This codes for CASSPGGETGELFF.

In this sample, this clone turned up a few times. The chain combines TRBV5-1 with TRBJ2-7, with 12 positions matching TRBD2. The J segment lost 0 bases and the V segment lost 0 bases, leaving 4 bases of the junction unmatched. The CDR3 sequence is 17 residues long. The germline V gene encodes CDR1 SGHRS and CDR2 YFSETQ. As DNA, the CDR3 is TGCGCCAGCAGCTTGGGGGCGACTAGCGGGAGCTCCTACGAGCAGTACTTC. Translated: CASSLGATSGSSYEQYF.

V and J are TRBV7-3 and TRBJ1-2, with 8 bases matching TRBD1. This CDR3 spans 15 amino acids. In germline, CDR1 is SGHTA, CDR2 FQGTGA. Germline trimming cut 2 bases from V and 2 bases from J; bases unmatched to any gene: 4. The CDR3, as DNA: TGTGCCAGCAGCTTAGGACAGGGAGGAAACTATGGCTACACCTTC. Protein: CASSLGQGGNYGYTF.

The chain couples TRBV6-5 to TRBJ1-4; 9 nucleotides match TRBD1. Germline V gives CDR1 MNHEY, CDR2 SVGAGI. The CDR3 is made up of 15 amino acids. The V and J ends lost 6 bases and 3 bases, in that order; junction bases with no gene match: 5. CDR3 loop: CASSKDRGANEKLFF. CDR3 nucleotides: TGTGCCAGCAGCAAGGACAGGGGCGCTAATGAAAAACTGTTTTTT.

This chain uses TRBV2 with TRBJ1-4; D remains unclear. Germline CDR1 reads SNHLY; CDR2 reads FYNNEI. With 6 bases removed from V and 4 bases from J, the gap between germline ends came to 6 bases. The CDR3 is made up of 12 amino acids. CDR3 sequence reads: CASSASNEKLFF. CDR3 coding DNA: TGTGCCAGCAGCGCGAGTAATGAAAAACTGTTTTTT.

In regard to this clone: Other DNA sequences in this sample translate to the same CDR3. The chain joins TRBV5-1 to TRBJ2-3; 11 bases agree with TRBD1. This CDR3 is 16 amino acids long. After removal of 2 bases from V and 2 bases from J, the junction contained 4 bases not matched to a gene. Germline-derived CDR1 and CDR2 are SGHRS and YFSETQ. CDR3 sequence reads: CASSLGQGAPTDTQYF. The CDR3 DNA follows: TGCGCCAGCAGCTTAGGACAGGGGGCGCCCACAGATACGCAGTATTTT.

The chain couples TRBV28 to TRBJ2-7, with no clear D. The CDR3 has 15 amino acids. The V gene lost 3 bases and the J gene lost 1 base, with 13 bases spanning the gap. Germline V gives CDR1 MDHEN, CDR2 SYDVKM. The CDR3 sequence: CASSFLLTPSYEQYF. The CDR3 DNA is TGTGCCAGCAGTTTTCTTTTGACCCCTTCCTACGAGCAGTACTTC.

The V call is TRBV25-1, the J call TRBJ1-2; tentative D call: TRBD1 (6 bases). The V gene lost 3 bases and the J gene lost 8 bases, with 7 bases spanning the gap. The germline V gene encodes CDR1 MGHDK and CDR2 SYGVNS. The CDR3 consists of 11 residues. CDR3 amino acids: CASSDRGGYTF. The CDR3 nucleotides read TGTGCCAGCAGTGACAGGGGAGGCTACACCTTC.

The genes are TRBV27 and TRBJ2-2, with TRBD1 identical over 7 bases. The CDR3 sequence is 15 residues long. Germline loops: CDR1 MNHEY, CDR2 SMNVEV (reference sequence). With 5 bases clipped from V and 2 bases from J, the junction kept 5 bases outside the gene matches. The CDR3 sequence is CASSVTGLNTGELFF. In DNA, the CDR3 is TGTGCCAGCAGTGTGACAGGGCTCAACACCGGGGAGCTGTTTTTT.

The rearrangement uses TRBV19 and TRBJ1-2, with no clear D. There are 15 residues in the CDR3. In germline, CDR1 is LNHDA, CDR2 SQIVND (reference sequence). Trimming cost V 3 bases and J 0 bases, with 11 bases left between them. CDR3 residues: CASSMPGSANYGYTF. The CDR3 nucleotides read TGTGCCAGTAGTATGCCCGGGTCCGCTAACTATGGCTACACCTTC.

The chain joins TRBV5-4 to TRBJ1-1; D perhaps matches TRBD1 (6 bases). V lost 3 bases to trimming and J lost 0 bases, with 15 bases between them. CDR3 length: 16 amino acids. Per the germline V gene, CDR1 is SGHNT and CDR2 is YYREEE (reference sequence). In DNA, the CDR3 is TGTGCCAGCAGCTCCCGTGGGCGGGGGCTGAACACTGAAGCTTTCTTT. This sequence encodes CASSSRGRGLNTEAFF. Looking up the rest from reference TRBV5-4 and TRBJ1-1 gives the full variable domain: ETGVTQSPTHLIKTRGQQVTLRCSSQSGHNTVSWYQQALGQGPQFIFQYYREEENGRGNFPPRFSGLQFPNYSSELNVNALELDDSALYLCASSSRGRGLNTEAFFGQGTRLTVV.

The CDR3 DNA is TGTGCCAGCAGCTCCGACCGTTCCAATGAGCAGTTCTTC. Translation: CASSSDRSNEQFF. The chain recombines TRBV5-4 with TRBJ2-1; D not certain. Trimming removed 3 bases at V and 6 bases at J, with 10 bases between. Germline V gene sequence: CDR1 SGHNT, CDR2 YYREEE (reference sequence). The CDR3 consists of 13 residues. Variable domain in full (rest from reference TRBV5-4 and TRBJ2-1): ETGVTQSPTHLIKTRGQQVTLRCSSQSGHNTVSWYQQALGQGPQFIFQYYREEENGRGNFPPRFSGLQFPNYSSELNVNALELDDSALYLCASSSDRSNEQFFGPGTRLTVL.

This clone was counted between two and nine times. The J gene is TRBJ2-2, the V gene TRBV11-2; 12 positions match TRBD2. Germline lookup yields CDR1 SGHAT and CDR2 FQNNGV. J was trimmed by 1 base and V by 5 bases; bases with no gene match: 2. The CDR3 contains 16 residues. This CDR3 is CASSALAGGNTGELFF. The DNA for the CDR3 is TGTGCCAGCAGCGCACTAGCGGGAGGGAACACCGGGGAGCTGTTTTTT.

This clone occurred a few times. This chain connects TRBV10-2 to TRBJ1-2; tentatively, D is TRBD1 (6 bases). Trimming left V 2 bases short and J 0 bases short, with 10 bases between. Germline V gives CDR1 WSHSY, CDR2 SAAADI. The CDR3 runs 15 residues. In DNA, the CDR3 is TGCGCCAGCAGTGAGAGGACAGAAACTAACTATGGCTACACCTTC. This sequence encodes CASSERTETNYGYTF.

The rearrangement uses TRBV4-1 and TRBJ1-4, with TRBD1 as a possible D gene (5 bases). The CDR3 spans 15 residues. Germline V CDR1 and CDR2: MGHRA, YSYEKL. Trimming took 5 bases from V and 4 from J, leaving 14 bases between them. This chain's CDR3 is CASSAQGGFNEKLFF. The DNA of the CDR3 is TGCGCCAGCAGCGCGCAGGGTGGGTTTAATGAAAAACTGTTTTTT.

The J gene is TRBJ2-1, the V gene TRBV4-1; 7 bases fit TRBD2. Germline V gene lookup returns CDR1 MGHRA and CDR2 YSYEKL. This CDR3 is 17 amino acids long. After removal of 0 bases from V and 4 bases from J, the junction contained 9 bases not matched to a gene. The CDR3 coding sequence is TGCGCCAGCAGCCAAGAGGGTGCGGGAGTCCGGTACAATGAGCAGTTCTTC. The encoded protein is CASSQEGAGVRYNEQFF.

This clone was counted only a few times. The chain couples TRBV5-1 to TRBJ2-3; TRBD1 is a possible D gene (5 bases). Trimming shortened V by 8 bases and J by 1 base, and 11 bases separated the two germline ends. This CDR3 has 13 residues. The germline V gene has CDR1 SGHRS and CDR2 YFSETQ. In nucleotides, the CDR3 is TGCGCCAGTCAGGGTCTCGGCACAGATACGCAGTATTTT. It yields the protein CASQGLGTDTQYF.

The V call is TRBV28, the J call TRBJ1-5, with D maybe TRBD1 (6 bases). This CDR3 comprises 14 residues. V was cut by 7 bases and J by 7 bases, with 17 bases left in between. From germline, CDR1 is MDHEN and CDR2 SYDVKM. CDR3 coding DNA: TGTGCCAGCATTGGTCAGGGGCATGACCAGCCCCAGCATTTT. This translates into CASIGQGHDQPQHF.

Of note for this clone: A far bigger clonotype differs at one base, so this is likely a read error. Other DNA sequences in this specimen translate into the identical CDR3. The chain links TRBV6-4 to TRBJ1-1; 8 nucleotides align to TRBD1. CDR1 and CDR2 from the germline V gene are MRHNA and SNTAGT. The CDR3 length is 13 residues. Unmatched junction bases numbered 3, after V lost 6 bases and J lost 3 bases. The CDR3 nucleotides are TGTGCCAGCAGCGAACAGGGGGACACTGAAGCTTTCTTT. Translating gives CASSEQGDTEAFF.

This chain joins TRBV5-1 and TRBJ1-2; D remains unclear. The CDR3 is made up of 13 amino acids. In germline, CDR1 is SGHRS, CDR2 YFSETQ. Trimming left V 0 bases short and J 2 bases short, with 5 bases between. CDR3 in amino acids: CASSLDNNYGYTF. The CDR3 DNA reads TGCGCCAGCAGCTTGGACAACAACTATGGCTACACCTTC.

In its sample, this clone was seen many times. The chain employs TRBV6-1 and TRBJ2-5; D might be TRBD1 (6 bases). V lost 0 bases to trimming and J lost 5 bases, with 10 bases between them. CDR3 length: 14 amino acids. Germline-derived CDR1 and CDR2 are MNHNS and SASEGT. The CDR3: CASSEALRGETQYF. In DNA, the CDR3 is TGTGCCAGCAGTGAAGCCTTGAGGGGGGAGACCCAGTACTTC.